This TCR beta chain was profiled in a study of shared clonotypes between healthy human individuals. Produced via immunoSEQ multiplex PCR; TCRdb's table is partial and in-frame only. The table has over 750,000 clones, about 96% seen once. The V gene's germline CDR1 is MGHRA and CDR2 YSYEKL. With V trimmed by 1 base and J by 8 bases, 13 bases remained unmatched. CDR3 size: 16 residues. Notes on this clone: Its target is unknown.

The naive CD8 fraction comprised CD45RO-negative cells positively selected for CCR7 and excluded terminally differentiated effector memory CD45RA+ cells. Study-wide findings and caveats: The four-donor shared clonotypes exceeded non-shared clonotypes in generation probability, with non-shared ones scoring lower. Generally, naive subsets came out with larger estimated richness than memory subsets.

The rearrangement uses TRBV4-1 and TRBJ1-2, with 7 bases fitting TRBD1. Material for sequencing was naive CD8+ T cells sorted from blood. This clonotype was sampled from a man under 40 in good health. CDR3 region: CASSQVTGTDVEGYTF. The CDR3 nucleotides read TGCGCCAGCAGCCAAGTTACCGGGACAGACGTCGAAGGCTACACCTTC.